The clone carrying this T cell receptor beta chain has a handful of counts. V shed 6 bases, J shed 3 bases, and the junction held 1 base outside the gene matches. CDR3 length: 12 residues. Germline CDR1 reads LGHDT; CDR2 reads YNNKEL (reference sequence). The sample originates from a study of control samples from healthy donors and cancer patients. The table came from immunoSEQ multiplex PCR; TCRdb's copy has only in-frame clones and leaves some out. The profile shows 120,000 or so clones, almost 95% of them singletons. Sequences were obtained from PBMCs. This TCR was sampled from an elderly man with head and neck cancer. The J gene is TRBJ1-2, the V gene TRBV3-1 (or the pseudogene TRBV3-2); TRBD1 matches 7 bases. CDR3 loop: CASRQGDYGYTF. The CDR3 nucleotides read TGTGCCAGCAGGCAGGGGGACTATGGCTACACCTTC.